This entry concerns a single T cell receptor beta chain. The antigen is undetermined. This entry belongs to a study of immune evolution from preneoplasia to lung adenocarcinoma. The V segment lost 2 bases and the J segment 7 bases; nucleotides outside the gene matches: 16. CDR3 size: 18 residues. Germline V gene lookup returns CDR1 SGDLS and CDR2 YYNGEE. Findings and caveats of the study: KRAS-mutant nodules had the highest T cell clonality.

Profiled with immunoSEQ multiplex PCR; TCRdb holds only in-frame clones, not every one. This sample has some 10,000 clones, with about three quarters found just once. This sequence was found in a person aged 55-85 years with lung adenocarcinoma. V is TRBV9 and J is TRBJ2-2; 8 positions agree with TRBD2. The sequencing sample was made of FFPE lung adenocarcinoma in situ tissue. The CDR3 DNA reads TGTGCCAGCAGCGTGGGACGGGGGGGCGCAGGGACGGACGGGGAGCTGTTTTTT. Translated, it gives CASSVGRGGAGTDGELFF.